One sample yielded the 21 T cell receptor beta chains listed below, sequenced in a study of T cell repertoires in cytomegalovirus infection. From the reads, TCRdb called clonotypes with MiXCR, one entry per CDR3 protein. The repertoire holds fewer than 550,000 distinct CDR3 sequences, with approximately 32% as singletons. Sequenced input: PBMCs. Receptors were obtained from a human donor in good health (CMV status not recorded). Some clones in this sample may be carry-over from other donors' samples.

The chain couples TRBV7-3 to TRBJ1-1; TRBD1 might be the D (5 bases). This CDR3 has 14 residues. V lost 5 bases and J lost 4, with 14 bases in between. Germline CDR1 SGHTA, CDR2 FQGTGA. The CDR3 is CASSPLQGITEAFF. The CDR3 DNA reads as TGTGCCAGCAGCCCTCTTCAGGGTATCACTGAAGCTTTCTTT.

This clonotype was seen only a few times. V usage is TRBV11-1 and J usage is TRBJ2-5; possible D gene TRBD1, 6 bases. CDR1 is SGHAT, CDR2 FQDESV, per germline (reference sequence). The CDR3 loop spans 15 amino acids. V gave up 8 bases and J gave up 3 bases, with 19 bases separating them. As DNA, the CDR3 is TGTGCCAGCGGACCGAACAGGGTCTTGGAAGAGACCCAGTACTTC. Its translation is CASGPNRVLEETQYF.

The chain has TRBV30 and TRBJ1-1; 7 bases are shared with TRBD1. CDR1 is GTSNPN, CDR2 SVGIG, per germline (reference sequence). The CDR3 loop spans 13 amino acids. V was clipped by 0 bases and J by 5 bases; unmatched bases: 3. CDR3 amino acids: CAWSVSQGTEAFF. DNA of the CDR3: TGTGCCTGGAGTGTTTCACAGGGGACTGAAGCTTTCTTT.

This chain links TRBV27 with TRBJ2-7; D perhaps matches TRBD1 (6 bases). This CDR3 contains 12 residues. V was trimmed by 6 bases and J by 5 bases, leaving 11 bases between them. CDR1 is MNHEY, CDR2 SMNVEV, per germline (reference sequence). The CDR3 spells CASRSSGDEQYF. Here the CDR3 DNA reads TGTGCCAGCAGATCCTCAGGGGACGAGCAGTACTTC.

This clonotype was recorded at least ten times. The V and J genes are TRBV6-5 and TRBJ1-5; 7 positions match TRBD1. CDR1 MNHEY and CDR2 SVGAGI come from the germline V gene. This CDR3 has 15 residues. J gave up 2 bases and V 5 bases, and 6 bases lay outside the gene matches. CDR3 loop: CASSIDRAGNQPQHF. Written as DNA, the CDR3 is TGTGCCAGCAGTATCGACAGGGCAGGCAATCAGCCCCAGCATTTT.

This clonotype was seen more than once but under ten times. The chain links TRBV29-1 to TRBJ1-1; D is perhaps TRBD1 (5 bases). This CDR3 is built from 14 residues. The V and J ends lost 4 bases and 1 base respectively, with 13 bases between them. Germline V gene data show CDR1 as SQVTM and CDR2 as ANQGSEA. This CDR3 reads CSVGGMGGNTEAFF. CDR3 bases: TGCAGCGTTGGGGGTATGGGGGGGAACACTGAAGCTTTCTTT. Filled out from reference TRBV29-1 and TRBJ1-1, the complete variable domain reads SAVISQKPSRDICQRGTSLTIQCQVDSQVTMMFWYRQQPGQSLTLIATANQGSEATYESGFVIDKFPISRPNLTFSTLTVSNMSPEDSSIYLCSVGGMGGNTEAFFGQGTRLTVV.

This sequence joins TRBV14 and TRBJ1-2; the match to TRBD1 covers 8 bases. In germline, CDR1 is SGHDN, CDR2 FVKESK. V shed 3 bases and J 4 bases; nucleotides not matched to a gene: 4. The CDR3 loop spans 14 amino acids. The CDR3 here is CASSQMGQVYGYTF. Written as DNA, the CDR3 is TGTGCCAGCAGCCAGATGGGACAGGTCTATGGCTACACCTTC.

The chain links TRBV6-1 to TRBJ2-7; D is possibly TRBD1 (5 bases). CDR1 is MNHNS and CDR2 is SASEGT in the germline V gene. The CDR3 covers 14 residues. V gave up 7 bases and J gave up 5 bases, with 18 bases separating them. CDR3 nucleotides: TGTGCCAGCAATGATTTGGACCAGGACAACGAGCAGTACTTC. This translates into CASNDLDQDNEQYF.

The chain couples TRBV29-1 to TRBJ2-5; no clear D gene. Germline CDR1 and CDR2: SQVTM and ANQGSEA. The CDR3 contains 13 residues. The ends were cut back, 7 bases at V and 0 bases at J, with 12 bases in the middle. The CDR3 here is CSAQHRYQETQYF. DNA for the CDR3: TGCAGCGCTCAACATAGGTACCAAGAGACCCAGTACTTC.

The chain links TRBV20-1 to TRBJ1-5, with D possibly being TRBD1 (5 bases). Deletions cut 6 bases from V and 2 bases from J, with 17 bases between. This CDR3 spans 15 amino acids. Germline loops: CDR1 DFQATT, CDR2 SNEGSKA (reference sequence). CDR3 loop: CSATSGGEGNQPQHF. The CDR3 DNA reads TGCAGTGCCACCTCGGGAGGGGAGGGCAATCAGCCCCAGCATTTT.

This clonotype was detected a few times. This chain joins TRBV6-6 and TRBJ2-3; 8 bases map to TRBD1. Germline assignment: CDR1 MNHNY and CDR2 SVGAGI (reference sequence). The trim removed 6 bases at V and 5 bases at J, leaving 4 bases unmatched. The CDR3 sequence is 13 residues long. The CDR3: CASRQGGVDTQYF. The CDR3 bases are TGTGCCAGCAGACAGGGGGGTGTAGATACGCAGTATTTT.

Comment on this clonotype: The junction departs from the called germline gene at one end, perhaps through a read error. This chain connects TRBV11-2 to TRBJ2-7, with 9 bases lining up with TRBD1. The CDR3 contains 14 residues. The germline gives CDR1 SGHAT, CDR2 FQNNGV. CDR3 residues: CASISGQGDYEPYF. The CDR3 DNA reads as TGTGCCAGCATCTCGGGACAGGGAGACTACGAGCCGTACTTC. The full variable domain, its missing parts supplied by reference TRBV11-2 and TRBJ2-7, is EAGVAQSPRYKIIEKRQSVAFWCNPISGHATLYWYQQILGQGPKLLIQFQNNGVVDDSQLPKDRFSAERLKGVDSTLKIQPAKLEDSAVYLCASISGQGDYEPYFGPGTRLTVT.

The chain uses TRBV6-2 or TRBV6-3 and TRBJ2-1, with D perhaps given as TRBD1 or TRBD2 (5 bases each). The CDR3 has 14 residues. Per germline, CDR1 MNHEY and CDR2 SVGEGT. V was cut by 6 bases and J by 5 bases, with 14 bases left in between. The CDR3 is CASRPSGTHNEQFF. In DNA, the CDR3 is TGTGCCAGCAGACCCAGTGGGACCCACAATGAGCAGTTCTTC.

This clonotype was seen a few times. The chain employs TRBV6-5 and TRBJ2-2, with D possibly matching TRBD1 (5 bases). CDR3 length equals 17 residues. Looked up from germline, CDR1 is MNHEY and CDR2 is SVGAGI. V lost 2 bases and J lost 6, with 19 bases in between. The DNA for the CDR3 is TGTGCCAGCAGTTACCCAAGGCAGGGTAATATGGCCGGGGAGCTGTTTTTT. It specifies CASSYPRQGNMAGELFF.

This clonotype was observed a few times. The V call is TRBV19, the J call TRBJ2-1; 10 positions match TRBD1. Germline V gene lookup returns CDR1 LNHDA and CDR2 SQIVND (reference sequence). This CDR3 comprises 15 residues. V shed 5 bases, J shed 8 bases, and the junction held 9 bases outside the gene matches. DNA of the CDR3: TGTGCCAGTAGTCCGTGGACAGGGGGTGTCGATGAGCAGTTCTTC. Translating it yields CASSPWTGGVDEQFF. Based on the CDR3 plus reference TRBV19 and TRBJ2-1, the full variable domain is DGGITQSPKYLFRKEGQNVTLSCEQNLNHDAMYWYRQDPGQGLRLIYYSQIVNDFQKGDIAEGYSVSREKKESFPLTVTSAQKNPTAFYLCASSPWTGGVDEQFFGPGTRLTVL.

This clonotype was observed a handful of times. Written as DNA, the CDR3 is TGTGCCAGTGGGGGGAACCGCGAGCAGTACTTC. Protein product: CASGGNREQYF. The J gene is TRBJ2-7, the V gene TRBV30; TRBD2 might be the D (6 bases). The CDR3 sequence is 11 residues long. Trimming took 8 bases from V and 6 from J, leaving 14 bases between them. The germline gives CDR1 GTSNPN, CDR2 SVGIG (reference sequence).

As for this clonotype: Without the conserved terminal phenylalanine or tryptophan, this CDR3 likely stems from a read error. The chain uses TRBV24-1 and TRBJ1-2; D possibly corresponds to TRBD1 (5 bases). With 5 bases removed from V and 2 bases from J, the gap between germline ends came to 8 bases. Germline CDR1 is KGHDR and CDR2 is SFDVKD. The CDR3 loop spans 13 amino acids. CDR3: CATSGGANYGYTL. DNA of the CDR3: TGTGCCACCAGTGGTGGGGCCAACTATGGCTACACCTTA.

This clonotype was counted only a few times. The J gene is TRBJ1-5, the V gene TRBV4-1, with TRBD1 matching over 8 bases. Germline lookup yields CDR1 MGHRA and CDR2 YSYEKL. The J segment lost 4 bases and the V segment lost 5 bases, leaving 16 bases of the junction unmatched. The CDR3 loop spans 18 amino acids. CDR3 residues: CASSAEIGQGSLNQPQHF. The CDR3 region has the DNA TGCGCCAGCAGCGCAGAAATCGGACAGGGCAGTTTAAATCAGCCCCAGCATTTT.

The chain couples TRBV7-9 to TRBJ2-7; the D gene is possibly TRBD1 (6 bases). Germline V lookup: CDR1 SEHNR, CDR2 FQNEAQ (reference sequence). The CDR3 has 16 residues. Trimming shortened V by 1 base and J by 3 bases, and 16 bases separated the two germline ends. The DNA of the CDR3 is TGTGCCAGCAGCTTAGGGAGACAGGCTCACATCTACGAGCAGTACTTC. Translating it yields CASSLGRQAHIYEQYF.

This chain connects TRBV18 to TRBJ2-1; D gene ambiguous. The germline V and J ends were trimmed by 3 bases and 11 bases, with 17 bases remaining between them. The germline gives CDR1 KGHSH, CDR2 LQKENI. The CDR3 is made up of 14 amino acids. CDR3 sequence: CASSPLDIRGKQFF. CDR3 in DNA: TGTGCCAGCTCACCCCTAGACATCCGAGGAAAGCAGTTCTTC.

CDR3 in DNA: TGTGCCAGTTTCGCGGGGGGGCCTCGCAATGAGCAGTTCTTC. Residues: CASFAGGPRNEQFF. This chain connects TRBV19 to TRBJ2-1; 9 bases match TRBD2. V was clipped by 8 bases and J by 6 bases; unmatched bases: 8. The CDR3 extends over 14 amino acids. CDR1 is LNHDA, CDR2 SQIVND, per germline (reference sequence).